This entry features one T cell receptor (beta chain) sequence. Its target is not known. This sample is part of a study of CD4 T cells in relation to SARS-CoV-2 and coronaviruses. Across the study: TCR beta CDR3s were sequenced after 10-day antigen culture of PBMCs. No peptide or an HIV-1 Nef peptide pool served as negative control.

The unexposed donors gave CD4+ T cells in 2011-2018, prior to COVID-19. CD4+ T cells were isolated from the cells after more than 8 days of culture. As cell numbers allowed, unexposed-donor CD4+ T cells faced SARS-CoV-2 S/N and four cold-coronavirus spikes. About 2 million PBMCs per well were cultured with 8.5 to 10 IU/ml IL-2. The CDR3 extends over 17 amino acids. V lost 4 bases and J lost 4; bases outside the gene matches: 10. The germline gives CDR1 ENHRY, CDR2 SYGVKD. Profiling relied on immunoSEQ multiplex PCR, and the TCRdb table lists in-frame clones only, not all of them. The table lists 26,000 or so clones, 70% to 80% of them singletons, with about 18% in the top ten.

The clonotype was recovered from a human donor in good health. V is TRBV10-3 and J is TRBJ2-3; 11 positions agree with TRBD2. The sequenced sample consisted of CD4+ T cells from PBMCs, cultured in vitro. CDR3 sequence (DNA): TGTGCCATCAGTGGTAGCGGGAGGGCTCCGGGGGCAGATACGCAGTATTTT. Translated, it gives CAISGSGRAPGADTQYF.